Given below is one T cell receptor beta chain in context. Germline V gene data show CDR1 as SGHRS and CDR2 as YFSETQ. V gave up 0 bases and J gave up 6 bases; unmatched junction bases: 5. The CDR3 is 15 residues long. This entry is derived from a study of T-cell reconstitution after alpha-beta-depleted transplantation in children. Molecular barcoding with unique molecular identifiers was used for the TCRbeta library. TCRdb analysed the PCR reads with MiXCR anew, one entry per CDR3 protein. Of just over 350,000 distinct CDR3 sequences in the sample, 13% were seen once. The origin of this receptor is a human donor who donated a stem cell graft to a child with Fanconi anemia. The source material was PBMCs, sampled from the stem cell graft. The chain recombines TRBV5-1 with TRBJ2-3; 9 bases agree with TRBD2. The CDR3 is CASSLANLAGDTQYF. For the CDR3, the DNA is TGCGCCAGCAGCTTGGCCAATCTAGCGGGGGATACGCAGTATTTT.